This T cell receptor (beta chain) was captured by sequencing in a study of control samples from healthy donors and cancer patients. This clone was seen once. Clones were sequenced by immunoSEQ multiplex PCR, and TCRdb holds only the in-frame ones, with some missing. The repertoire holds around 50,000 clones, approximately 89% seen once, with around 0.9% in the top ten. The clonotype was recovered from a man aged 25-45 years with colorectal cancer. Sequencing input: PBMCs.

DNA for the CDR3: TGTGCCACCAGCAGAGACATACAGTTGCTAAACACTGAAGCTTTCTTT. This codes for CATSRDIQLLNTEAFF. This chain connects TRBV15 to TRBJ1-1; no clear D gene. Germline V gene data show CDR1 as LNHNV and CDR2 as YYDKDF (reference sequence). The germline V and J ends were trimmed by 0 bases and 2 bases, with 13 bases remaining between them. The CDR3 sequence is 16 residues long.